This TCR beta chain was found in a study of cytomegalovirus exposure and HLA in healthy donors. Study-level information: There were 75 million to 95 million unique TCRs (from HLA-typed donors) in an early data release.

General study findings and limits: Judged likely to be a sequencing artifact was a cluster of highly shared sequence variants. The study put 150 to 200 TCR beta chains on its list as cytomegalovirus-associated. TCR association rates varied by HLA locus in a later analysis, with DRB1 highest and HLA-C lowest.

Regarding this clone: Its antigen is undetermined.

The germline CDR1 and CDR2 sequences are LGHNT and FRNRAP. V was pared by 3 bases and J by 2 bases, with 13 bases between. The CDR3 contains 16 residues. The PCR had 60 Vbeta and 13 Jbeta primers. Here immunoSEQ multiplex PCR was the method, and the copy in TCRdb shows in-frame clones only, minus some. The table counts about 160,000 clones; 1% to 1.5% lies in the top ten. The clonotype originates from a woman aged 60 to 75 in good health and CMV-seronegative. V gene TRBV12-5 combines with J gene TRBJ2-2; no clear D. Sequenced material: PBMCs. The CDR3 DNA reads as TGTGCTAGTGGTTTTTTCCTTACCCTAAACACCGGGGAGCTGTTTTTT. This encodes CASGFFLTLNTGELFF.